This T cell receptor (beta chain) came from a study of T cells in narcolepsy. Study summary: Healthy controls were enrolled alongside patients with narcolepsy type 1 or type 2. Points from the study as a whole: In some patient and control memory CD4+ samples, autoreactive clones were absent. Blood of same and different patients, but not healthy controls, reportedly held recurring autoreactive clonotypes. Autoreactive HCRT-specific and TRIB2-specific clonotypes were marked in same-patient CSF-versus-blood CD4+ comparisons.

Of note for this clone: Its specificity is not known.

This CDR3 has 12 residues. CDR1 and CDR2 from the germline V gene are MDHEN and SYDVKM. Between the trimmed V and J ends, which lost 2 bases and 5 bases, there was a span of 6 bases. Measured with immunoSEQ multiplex PCR; TCRdb has only the in-frame clones, and not every one. The sample lists some 30,000 clones; approximately 78% were seen once. The chain recombines TRBV28 with TRBJ2-5; D is unclear. Sequencing used CD45RA- memory CD4+ T cells from PBMCs. The receptor's source is a human donor with narcolepsy. The CDR3 sequence: CASSLRVETQYF. Here the CDR3 DNA reads TGTGCCAGCAGTTTAAGAGTGGAGACCCAGTACTTC.